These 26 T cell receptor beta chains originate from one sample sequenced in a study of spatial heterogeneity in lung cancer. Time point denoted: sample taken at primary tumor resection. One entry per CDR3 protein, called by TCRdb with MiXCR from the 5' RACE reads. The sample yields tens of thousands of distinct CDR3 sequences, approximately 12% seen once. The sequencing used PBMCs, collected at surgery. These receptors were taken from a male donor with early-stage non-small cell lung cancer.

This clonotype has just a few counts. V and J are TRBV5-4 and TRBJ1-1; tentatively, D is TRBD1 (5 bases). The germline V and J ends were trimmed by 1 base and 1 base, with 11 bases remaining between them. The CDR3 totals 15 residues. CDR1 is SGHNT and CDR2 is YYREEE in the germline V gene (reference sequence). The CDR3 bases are TGTGCCAGCAGCTTGTGGGACGGGGGGAACACTGAAGCTTTCTTT. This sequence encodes CASSLWDGGNTEAFF. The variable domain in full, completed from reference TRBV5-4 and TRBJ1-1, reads ETGVTQSPTHLIKTRGQQVTLRCSSQSGHNTVSWYQQALGQGPQFIFQYYREEENGRGNFPPRFSGLQFPNYSSELNVNALELDDSALYLCASSLWDGGNTEAFFGQGTRLTVV.

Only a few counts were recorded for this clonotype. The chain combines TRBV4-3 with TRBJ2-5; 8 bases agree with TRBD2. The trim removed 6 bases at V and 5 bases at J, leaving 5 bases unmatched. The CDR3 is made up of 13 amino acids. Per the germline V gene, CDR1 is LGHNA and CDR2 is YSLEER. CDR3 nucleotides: TGCGCCAGCAGAGGAGCGGGGGAGGAGACCCAGTACTTC. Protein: CASRGAGEETQYF.

CDR3 bases: TGCGCCAGCAGCCAAGATGGCGCTAGGACCGGGGAGCTGTTTTTT. Its protein product is CASSQDGARTGELFF. The chain links TRBV4-1 to TRBJ2-2; no clear D gene. The CDR3 runs 15 residues. V lost 0 bases and J 5 bases, leaving 10 bases between the germline ends. Germline V gives CDR1 MGHRA, CDR2 YSYEKL.

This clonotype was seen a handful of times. The CDR3 nucleotides are TGTGCCAGCAGCTTAGTGGGGACGGACTCTGGAAACACCATATATTTT. Protein product: CASSLVGTDSGNTIYF. The genes are TRBV11-2 and TRBJ1-3; D possibly corresponds to TRBD1 (5 bases). CDR3 length: 16 amino acids. V lost 1 base and J lost 0, with 10 bases in between. Germline CDR1 reads SGHAT; CDR2 reads FQNNGV.

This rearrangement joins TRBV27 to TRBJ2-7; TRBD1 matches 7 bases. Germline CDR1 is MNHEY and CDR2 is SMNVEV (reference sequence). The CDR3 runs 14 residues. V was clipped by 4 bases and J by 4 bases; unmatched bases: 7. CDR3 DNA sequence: TGTGCCAGCAGTTCATTCGGGACAGAATACGAGCAGTACTTC. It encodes CASSSFGTEYEQYF.

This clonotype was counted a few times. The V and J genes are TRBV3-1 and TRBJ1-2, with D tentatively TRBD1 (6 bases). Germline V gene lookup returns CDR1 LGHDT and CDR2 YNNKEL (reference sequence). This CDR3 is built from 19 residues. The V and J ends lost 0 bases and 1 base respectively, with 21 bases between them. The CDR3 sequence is CASSQDVLGGPSFNYGYTF. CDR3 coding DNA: TGTGCCAGCAGCCAAGATGTCTTAGGGGGTCCCTCCTTTAACTATGGCTACACCTTC.

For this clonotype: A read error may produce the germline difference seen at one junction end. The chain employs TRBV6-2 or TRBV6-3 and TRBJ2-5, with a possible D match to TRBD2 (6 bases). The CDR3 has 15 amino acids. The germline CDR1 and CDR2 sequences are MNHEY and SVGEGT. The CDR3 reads CASSWLRDSQQTQYF. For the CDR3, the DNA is TGTGCCAGCAGTTGGCTCCGGGACTCCCAACAGACCCAGTACTTC.

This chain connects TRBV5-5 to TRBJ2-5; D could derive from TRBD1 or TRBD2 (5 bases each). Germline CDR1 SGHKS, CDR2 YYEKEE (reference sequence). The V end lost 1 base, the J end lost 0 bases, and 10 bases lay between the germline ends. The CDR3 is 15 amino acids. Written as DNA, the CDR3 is TGTGCCAGCAGCTTGTCCGGGACGTACCAAGAGACCCAGTACTTC. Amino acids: CASSLSGTYQETQYF. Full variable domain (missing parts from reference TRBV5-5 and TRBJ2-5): DAGVTQSPTHLIKTRGQQVTLRCSPISGHKSVSWYQQVLGQGPQFIFQYYEKEERGRGNFPDRFSARQFPNYSSELNVNALLLGDSALYLCASSLSGTYQETQYFGPGTRLLVL.

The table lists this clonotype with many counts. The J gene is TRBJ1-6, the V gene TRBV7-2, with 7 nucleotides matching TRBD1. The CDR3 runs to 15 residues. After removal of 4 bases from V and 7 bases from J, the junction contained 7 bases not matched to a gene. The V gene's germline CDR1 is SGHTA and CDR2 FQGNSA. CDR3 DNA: TGTGCCAGCAGCTCGATGGGACAGTTAAATTCACCCCTCCACTTT. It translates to CASSSMGQLNSPLHF.

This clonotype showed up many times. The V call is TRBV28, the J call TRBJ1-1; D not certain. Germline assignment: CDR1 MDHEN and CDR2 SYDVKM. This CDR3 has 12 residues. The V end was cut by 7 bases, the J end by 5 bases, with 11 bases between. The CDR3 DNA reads TGTGCCAGCACTGGAGTCGGGACTGAAGCTTTCTTT. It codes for CASTGVGTEAFF.

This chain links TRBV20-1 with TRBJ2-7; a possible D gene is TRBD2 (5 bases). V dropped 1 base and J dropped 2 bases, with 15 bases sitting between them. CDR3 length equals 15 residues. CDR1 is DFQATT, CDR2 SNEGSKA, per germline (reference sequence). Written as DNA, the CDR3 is TGCAGTGCTAGAGCCCCGGAGAGGGCCACCTACGAGCAGTACTTC. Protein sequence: CSARAPERATYEQYF.

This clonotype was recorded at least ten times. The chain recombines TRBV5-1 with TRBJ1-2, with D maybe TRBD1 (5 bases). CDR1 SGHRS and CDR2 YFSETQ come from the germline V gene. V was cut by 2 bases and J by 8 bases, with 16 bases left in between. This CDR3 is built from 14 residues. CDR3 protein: CASSFSQAPSGYTF. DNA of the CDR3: TGCGCCAGCAGCTTCTCACAGGCTCCATCGGGCTACACCTTC.

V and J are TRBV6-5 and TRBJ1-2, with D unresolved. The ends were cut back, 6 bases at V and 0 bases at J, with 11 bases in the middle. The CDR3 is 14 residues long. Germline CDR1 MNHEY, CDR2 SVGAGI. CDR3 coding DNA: TGTGCCAGCAGGCAAACCGGGACTAACTATGGCTACACCTTC. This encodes CASRQTGTNYGYTF.

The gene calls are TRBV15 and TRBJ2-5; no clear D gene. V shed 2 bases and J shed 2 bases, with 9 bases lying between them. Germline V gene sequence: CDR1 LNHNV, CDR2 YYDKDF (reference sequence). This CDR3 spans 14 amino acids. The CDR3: CATSRSPLQETQYF. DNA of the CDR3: TGTGCCACCAGCAGATCCCCCCTTCAAGAGACCCAGTACTTC.

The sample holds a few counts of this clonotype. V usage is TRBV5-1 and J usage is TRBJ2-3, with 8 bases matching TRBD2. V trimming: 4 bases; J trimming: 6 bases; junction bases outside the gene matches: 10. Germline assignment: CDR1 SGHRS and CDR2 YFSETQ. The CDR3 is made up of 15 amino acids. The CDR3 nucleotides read TGCGCCAGCAGCGCGGCCGGGACTAGGCCCGATACGCAGTATTTT. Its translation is CASSAAGTRPDTQYF.

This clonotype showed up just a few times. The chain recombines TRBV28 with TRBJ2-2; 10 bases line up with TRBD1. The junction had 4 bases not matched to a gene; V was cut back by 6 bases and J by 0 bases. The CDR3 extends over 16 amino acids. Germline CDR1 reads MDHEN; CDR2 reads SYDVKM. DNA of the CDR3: TGTGCCAGCAGACACGGGACAGGGGCGAACACCGGGGAGCTGTTTTTT. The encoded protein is CASRHGTGANTGELFF.

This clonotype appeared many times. The CDR3 loop is CASSEGLDGYTF. The CDR3 nucleotides are TGTGCCAGCAGTGAAGGCCTTGATGGCTACACCTTC. V and J are TRBV6-2 or TRBV6-3 and TRBJ1-2; D is ambiguous. This CDR3 has 12 residues. CDR1 and CDR2 from the germline V gene are MNHEY and SVGEGT. V lost 5 bases to trimming and J lost 6 bases, with 10 bases between them.

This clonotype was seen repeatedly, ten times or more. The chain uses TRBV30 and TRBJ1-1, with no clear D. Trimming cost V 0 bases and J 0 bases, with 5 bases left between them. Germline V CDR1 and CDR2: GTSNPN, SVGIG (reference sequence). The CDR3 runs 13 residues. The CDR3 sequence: CAWSVRVNTEAFF. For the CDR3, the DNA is TGTGCCTGGAGTGTAAGAGTGAACACTGAAGCTTTCTTT.

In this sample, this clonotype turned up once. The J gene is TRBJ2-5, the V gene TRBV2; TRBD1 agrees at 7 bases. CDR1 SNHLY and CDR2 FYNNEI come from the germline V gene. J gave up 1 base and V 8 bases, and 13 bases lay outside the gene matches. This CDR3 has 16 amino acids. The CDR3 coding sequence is TGTGCCAGCGGGTCCTCGACAGGACAGGCCCAAGAGACCCAGTACTTC. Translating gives CASGSSTGQAQETQYF.

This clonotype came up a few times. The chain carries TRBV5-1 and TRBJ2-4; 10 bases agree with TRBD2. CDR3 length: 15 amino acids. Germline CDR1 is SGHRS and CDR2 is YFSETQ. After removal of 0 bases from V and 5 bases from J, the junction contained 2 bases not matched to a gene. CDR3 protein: CASSLGLAGQNIQYF. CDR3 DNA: TGCGCCAGCAGCTTGGGACTAGCGGGCCAAAACATTCAGTACTTC.

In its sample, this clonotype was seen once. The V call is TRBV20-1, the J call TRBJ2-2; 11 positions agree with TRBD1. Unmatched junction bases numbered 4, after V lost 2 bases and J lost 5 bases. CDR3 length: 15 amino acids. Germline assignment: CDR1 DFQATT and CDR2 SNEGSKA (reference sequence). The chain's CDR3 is CSARRRDRGTGELFF. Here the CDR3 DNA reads TGCAGTGCTAGACGCCGGGACAGGGGGACCGGGGAGCTGTTTTTT.

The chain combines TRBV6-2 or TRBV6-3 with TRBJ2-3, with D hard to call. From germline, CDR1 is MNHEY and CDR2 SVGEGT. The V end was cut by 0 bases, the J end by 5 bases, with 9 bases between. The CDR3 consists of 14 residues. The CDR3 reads CASSYSAIRDTQYF. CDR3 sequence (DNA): TGTGCCAGCAGTTACTCTGCGATCCGAGATACGCAGTATTTT.

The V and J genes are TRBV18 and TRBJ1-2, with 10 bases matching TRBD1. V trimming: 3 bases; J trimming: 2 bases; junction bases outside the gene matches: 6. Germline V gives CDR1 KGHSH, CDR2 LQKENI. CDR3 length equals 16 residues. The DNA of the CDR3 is TGTGCCAGCTCACCGGTACCGGGACAGGGGAACTATGGCTACACCTTC. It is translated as CASSPVPGQGNYGYTF.

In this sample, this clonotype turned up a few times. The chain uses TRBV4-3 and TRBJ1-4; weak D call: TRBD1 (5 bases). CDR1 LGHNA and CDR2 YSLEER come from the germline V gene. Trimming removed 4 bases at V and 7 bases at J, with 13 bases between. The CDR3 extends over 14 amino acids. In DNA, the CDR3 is TGCGCCAGCAGCCCACGGGGGTCTAGTGAAAAACTGTTTTTT. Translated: CASSPRGSSEKLFF.

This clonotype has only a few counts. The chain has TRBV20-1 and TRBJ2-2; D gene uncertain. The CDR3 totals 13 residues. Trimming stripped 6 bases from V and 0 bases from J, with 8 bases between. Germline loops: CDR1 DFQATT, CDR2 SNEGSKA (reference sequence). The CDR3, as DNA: TGCAGTGCCCGACGTCCGAACACCGGGGAGCTGTTTTTT. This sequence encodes CSARRPNTGELFF.

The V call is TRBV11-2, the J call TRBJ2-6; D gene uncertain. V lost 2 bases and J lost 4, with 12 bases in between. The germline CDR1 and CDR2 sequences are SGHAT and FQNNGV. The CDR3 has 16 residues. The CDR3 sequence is CASSLSLGAGANVLTF. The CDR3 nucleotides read TGTGCCAGCAGCTTATCGCTCGGAGCAGGGGCCAACGTCCTGACTTTC.